This TCR beta chain is drawn from a study of blood T cells in healthy people across ages. A second PCR of 7 to 11 cycles used a sample-barcoded 5' primer and a J-beta primer mix. TCRdb analysed the 5' RACE reads with MiXCR anew, one entry per CDR3 protein. The sample contains around 2 million distinct CDR3 sequences, about two fifths of which appear only once. Germline assignment: CDR1 MDHEN and CDR2 SYDVKM. V lost 7 bases and J lost 4, with 13 bases in between. This CDR3 is 13 amino acids long. The sample taken for sequencing was blood. This rearrangement joins TRBV28 to TRBJ1-2; D remains unclear. The TCR sequence derives from a human donor in good health. The CDR3 spells CASTMFGSYGYTF. CDR3 in DNA: TGTGCCAGCACGATGTTTGGGAGCTATGGCTACACCTTC.